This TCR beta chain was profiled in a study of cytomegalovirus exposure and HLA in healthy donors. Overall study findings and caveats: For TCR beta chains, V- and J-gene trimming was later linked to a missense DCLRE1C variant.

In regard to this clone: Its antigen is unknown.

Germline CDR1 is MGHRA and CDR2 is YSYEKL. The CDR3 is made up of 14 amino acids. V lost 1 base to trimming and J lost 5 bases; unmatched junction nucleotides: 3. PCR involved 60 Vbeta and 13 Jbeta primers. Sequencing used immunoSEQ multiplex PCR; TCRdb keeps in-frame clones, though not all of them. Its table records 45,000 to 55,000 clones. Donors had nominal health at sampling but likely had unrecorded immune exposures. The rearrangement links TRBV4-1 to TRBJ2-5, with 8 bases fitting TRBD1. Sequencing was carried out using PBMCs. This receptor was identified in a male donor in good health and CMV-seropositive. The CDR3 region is CASSQAGGEETQYF. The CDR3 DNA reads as TGCGCCAGCAGCCAAGCAGGGGGCGAGGAGACCCAGTACTTC.